Given below is one T cell receptor (beta chain) in context. This sample was included in a study of control samples from healthy donors and cancer patients. Sequenced by immunoSEQ multiplex PCR; TCRdb stores in-frame clones only, minus some. The table has under 200,000 clones, 96% seen once; the top ten hold under 1.2%. The sequence was obtained from a woman under 40 in good health. Sample: blood.

CDR3: CASSQHLTRVESPLHF. The DNA for the CDR3 is TGCGCCAGCAGCCAACACCTGACAAGGGTCGAATCACCCCTCCACTTT. The chain uses TRBV4-1 and TRBJ1-6; D is uncertain. This CDR3 comprises 16 residues. The V gene's germline CDR1 is MGHRA and CDR2 YSYEKL. Trimming took 2 bases from V and 10 from J, leaving 18 bases between them.